The 20 T cell receptor beta chains reported below all come from one sample, sequenced in a study of T-cell memory formation after mild COVID-19. TCRdb passed the 5' RACE reads through MiXCR, listing each CDR3 protein once. The data hold about 360,000 distinct CDR3 sequences, with about an eighth observed a single time. Input material: PBMCs or a T cell subset sorted from them (not recorded which). All receptors derive from a man aged 18 to 29 who had mild COVID-19 (a few samples of this study predate the infection). Cell type and time point are not known.

The V call is TRBV29-1, the J call TRBJ1-2, with D possibly matching TRBD1 (5 bases). Germline CDR1 is SQVTM and CDR2 is ANQGSEA. The CDR3 contains 13 residues. Trimming left V 6 bases short and J 4 bases short, with 15 bases between. The CDR3 sequence: CSVGGVWGYGYTF. The CDR3 bases are TGCAGCGTCGGGGGAGTTTGGGGCTATGGCTACACCTTC.

The gene calls are TRBV12-3 or TRBV12-4 and TRBJ2-1, with 10 bases fitting TRBD2. The CDR3 contains 13 residues. The J segment lost 12 bases and the V segment lost 7 bases, leaving 9 bases of the junction unmatched. The CDR3 bases are TGTGCCAGCACCACTTCTAGCGGGGGTGGGCAGTTCTTC. Encoded protein: CASTTSSGGGQFF.

This clonotype was counted between two and nine times. Germline is not matched at one junction end, which may reflect a read error. This chain joins TRBV7-7 and TRBJ2-5; TRBD2 agrees at 10 bases. Per germline, CDR1 SSHAT and CDR2 FNYEAQ (reference sequence). The CDR3 is 15 amino acids. Written as DNA, the CDR3 is TGTGCTAGCAGCAGACTAGCGGGCCCCCAAGAGACCCAGTACTTC. Translating it yields CASSRLAGPQETQYF.

This clonotype was counted only a few times. J is TRBJ2-5 and V is TRBV3-1; D uncertain. The germline V gene has CDR1 LGHDT and CDR2 YNNKEL (reference sequence). V dropped 0 bases and J dropped 5 bases, with 10 bases sitting between them. The CDR3 contains 14 residues. The CDR3 loop reads CASSQDQFPETQYF. The CDR3, as DNA: TGTGCCAGCAGCCAAGATCAATTCCCGGAGACCCAGTACTTC.

This rearrangement joins TRBV20-1 to TRBJ1-1, with no clear D. Per germline, CDR1 DFQATT and CDR2 SNEGSKA (reference sequence). The CDR3 extends over 11 amino acids. With 6 bases removed from V and 7 bases from J, the gap between germline ends came to 12 bases. The CDR3 sequence is CSAGPYFEAFF. CDR3 sequence (DNA): TGCAGTGCAGGGCCCTACTTTGAAGCTTTCTTT.

This clonotype was found a few times. This chain connects TRBV5-1 to TRBJ1-3; D ambiguous. The CDR3 runs 14 residues. With 0 bases removed from V and 2 bases from J, the gap between germline ends came to 6 bases. Germline-derived CDR1 and CDR2 are SGHRS and YFSETQ. The CDR3 DNA reads as TGCGCCAGCAGCTTGGGGGAAACTGGAAACACCATATATTTT. Protein: CASSLGETGNTIYF. The full variable domain, with the rest looked up from reference TRBV5-1 and TRBJ1-3, is KAGVTQTPRYLIKTRGQQVTLSCSPISGHRSVSWYQQTPGQGLQFLFEYFSETQRNKGNFPGRFSGRQFSNSRSEMNVSTLELGDSALYLCASSLGETGNTIYFGEGSWLTVV.

J is TRBJ1-4 and V is TRBV7-9; TRBD1 might be the D (6 bases). The V and J ends lost 5 bases and 5 bases respectively, with 18 bases between them. The V gene's germline CDR1 is SEHNR and CDR2 FQNEAQ (reference sequence). The length of the CDR3 is 16 residues. CDR3 sequence reads: CASSARRTVGNEKLFF. The DNA of the CDR3 is TGTGCCAGCAGCGCTAGGAGGACAGTTGGAAATGAAAAACTGTTTTTT.

V usage is TRBV12-5 and J usage is TRBJ2-7; D possibly corresponds to TRBD1 (7 bases). The CDR3 has 15 residues. The V gene's germline CDR1 is LGHNT and CDR2 FRNRAP. Trimming left V 5 bases short and J 7 bases short, with 21 bases between. The CDR3: CASGPQGGLKTEQYF. The CDR3 DNA reads as TGTGCTAGTGGTCCCCAGGGGGGTCTCAAGACGGAGCAGTACTTC.

This clonotype was seen a few times. The rearrangement uses TRBV29-1 and TRBJ1-1, with D possibly being TRBD1 (5 bases). The CDR3 totals 12 residues. CDR1 is SQVTM, CDR2 ANQGSEA, per germline. V was pared by 7 bases and J by 1 base, with 10 bases between. CDR3 region: CSAGGTNTEAFF. For the CDR3, the DNA is TGCAGCGCCGGGGGGACGAACACTGAAGCTTTCTTT.

This clonotype has more than one count but fewer than ten. V gene TRBV4-3 combines with J gene TRBJ2-2, with 9 positions matching TRBD1. CDR1 is LGHNA and CDR2 is YSLEER in the germline V gene. The CDR3 is 17 amino acids. Germline trimming cut 0 bases from V and 12 bases from J; bases unmatched to any gene: 14. CDR3 amino acids: CASSQDMGYRGPGKLFF. CDR3 DNA sequence: TGCGCCAGCAGCCAAGACATGGGCTACAGGGGGCCGGGGAAGCTGTTTTTT.

This clonotype was observed many times. The chain joins TRBV25-1 to TRBJ2-5; no definite D call. The length of the CDR3 is 13 residues. Trimming left V 6 bases short and J 1 base short, with 9 bases between. CDR1 and CDR2 from the germline V gene are MGHDK and SYGVNS. The CDR3 nucleotides read TGTGCCAGCAGCGTAGGACCCCAAGAGACCCAGTACTTC. Amino acids: CASSVGPQETQYF.

The chain uses TRBV7-2 and TRBJ1-1; no reliable D call. The CDR3 has 13 amino acids. Germline values: CDR1 SGHTA, CDR2 FQGNSA. The V gene lost 8 bases and the J gene lost 1 base, with 11 bases spanning the gap. CDR3 DNA sequence: TGTGCCAGCGGAAGGGTCCGGAACACTGAAGCTTTCTTT. Translation gives CASGRVRNTEAFF.

The chain has TRBV6-5 and TRBJ2-2; TRBD1 is a possible D gene (5 bases). The CDR3 is 12 amino acids. V lost 2 bases to trimming and J lost 8 bases, with 6 bases between them. Germline CDR1 reads MNHEY; CDR2 reads SVGAGI. The CDR3 DNA reads TGTGCCAGCAGTTACAGGGGAGGGGAGCTGTTTTTT. It encodes CASSYRGGELFF.

This clonotype was found a few times. V gene TRBV28 combines with J gene TRBJ2-4, with TRBD2 identical over 8 bases. V shed 3 bases, J shed 1 base, and the junction held 5 bases outside the gene matches. The CDR3 runs 16 residues. The V gene's germline CDR1 is MDHEN and CDR2 SYDVKM. The chain's CDR3 is CASSLSGRVAKNIQYF. The CDR3 coding sequence is TGTGCCAGCAGTTTGTCCGGGAGGGTCGCCAAAAACATTCAGTACTTC.

The J gene is TRBJ2-7, the V gene TRBV5-4; the D gene could be TRBD1 or TRBD2 (5 bases each). V was cut by 4 bases and J by 5 bases, with 10 bases left in between. Per germline, CDR1 SGHNT and CDR2 YYREEE (reference sequence). The CDR3 covers 12 residues. CDR3 region: CASSPPGHEQYV. CDR3 nucleotide sequence: TGTGCCAGCAGCCCCCCGGGGCACGAGCAGTACGTC.

This clonotype has only a few counts. The V and J genes are TRBV5-6 and TRBJ2-5, with TRBD1 identical over 9 bases. The length of the CDR3 is 15 residues. Germline V gives CDR1 SGHDT, CDR2 YYEEEE. The V and J ends lost 1 base and 5 bases, in that order; junction bases with no gene match: 6. As DNA, the CDR3 is TGTGCCAGCAGCTTGCACGGGACAGGGCGGGAGACCCAGTACTTC. It translates to CASSLHGTGRETQYF.

The rearrangement uses TRBV5-6 and TRBJ2-7; D gene unclear. Trimming removed 0 bases from V and 0 bases from J, with 10 bases in between. CDR1 SGHDT and CDR2 YYEEEE come from the germline V gene. The length of the CDR3 is 15 residues. CDR3 DNA: TGTGCCAGCAGCTTGGCCCCAACCAACTCCTACGAGCAGTACTTC. This encodes CASSLAPTNSYEQYF.

The chain couples TRBV11-2 to TRBJ2-3, with TRBD1 identical over 9 bases. Germline CDR1 SGHAT, CDR2 FQNNGV. The V segment lost 3 bases and the J segment 4 bases; nucleotides outside the gene matches: 8. This CDR3 spans 16 amino acids. The CDR3 coding sequence is TGTGCCAGCAGCTTCTCGGGGACAGGGCGGGCAGATACGCAGTATTTT. Amino acids: CASSFSGTGRADTQYF.

Many counts were recorded for this clonotype. The chain is built from TRBV7-9 and TRBJ2-3, with no clear D. The germline CDR1 and CDR2 sequences are SEHNR and FQNEAQ (reference sequence). Between the trimmed V and J ends, which lost 5 bases and 1 base, there was a span of 7 bases. CDR3 length: 13 amino acids. In nucleotides, the CDR3 is TGTGCCAGCAGCGACCAGGGCACAGATACGCAGTATTTT. Encoded protein: CASSDQGTDTQYF.

This clonotype was seen more than once but under ten times. This chain joins TRBV5-4 and TRBJ2-3; D might be TRBD2 (6 bases). This CDR3 has 15 amino acids. Between the trimmed V and J ends, which lost 0 bases and 2 bases, there was a span of 10 bases. The germline gives CDR1 SGHNT, CDR2 YYREEE (reference sequence). CDR3 in amino acids: CASSLVPSDTDTQYF. For the CDR3, the DNA is TGTGCCAGCAGCTTGGTGCCTAGCGACACAGATACGCAGTATTTT.